This is a list of T cell receptor beta chains from one sample in a study of blood T cell repertoires in COVID-19. Profiling relied on immunoSEQ multiplex PCR, and the TCRdb table lists in-frame clones only, not all of them. The sample holds 150,000 to 200,000 clones, more than 85% seen once. Input material: peripheral blood. The receptors originated from a man in his 70s with active or convalescent COVID-19. The CDR3 runs from the conserved cysteine through the conserved F or W. A D gene is named only where the DNA matches it firmly. Expanded clones get a size class; other rows say once, few or many, or leave the size out.

-	-	TRBV25-1	TRBJ1-1	13	TGTGCCAGCAGTCAGGGGCCCAACACTGAAGCTTTCTTT	CASSQGPNTEAFF
-	once	TRBV9	TRBJ2-2	13	TGTGCCAGCAGTGGGGGCGGCACCGGGGAGCTGTTTTTT	CASSGGGTGELFF
TRBD1	-	TRBV5-1	TRBJ1-2	16	TGCGCCAGGGTCCGGGACAGGGGACGAGCTAACTATGGCTACACCTTC	CARVRDRGRANYGYTF
TRBD2	-	TRBV10-3	TRBJ2-1	14	TGTGCCACTAAGATCCTAGCGGAGCACAATGAGCAGTTCTTC	CATKILAEHNEQFF
-	-	TRBV11-3	TRBJ2-2	19	TGTGCCAGCAGCCACACGCAGCAATCAGGGCCCTCGAACACCGGGGAGCTGTTTTTT	CASSHTQQSGPSNTGELFF
-	-	TRBV2	TRBJ2-3	11	TGTGCCAGCAGTGGACAAAATACGCAGTATTTT	CASSGQNTQYF
TRBD1	-	TRBV5-1	TRBJ1-6	14	TGCGCCAGCAGCTGGGGACAGACTAATTCACCCCTCCACTTT	CASSWGQTNSPLHF
TRBD1	few	TRBV2	TRBJ1-3	12	TGTGCCAGCAGTCGGACAGGGGTCGATAGGTATTTT	CASSRTGVDRYF
TRBD1	-	TRBV7-2	TRBJ1-4	14	TGTGCCAGCAGCTTAGGGGGGTCGGGACAGGGACTGTTTTTT	CASSLGGSGQGLFF
-	-	TRBV7-8	TRBJ2-5	15	TGTGCCAGCAGCCTCAGACAGGGCGGTAGCGGGACCCAGTACTTC	CASSLRQGGSGTQYF
-	once	TRBV28	TRBJ1-2	15	TGTGCCAGCAGTTTAAGTTTGGGCTTAGGTGCTGGCTACACCTTC	CASSLSLGLGAGYTF
TRBD1	-	TRBV14	TRBJ1-2	15	TGTGCCAGCAGCCAAGTTGTTGGGACAGGGCATGGCTACACCTTC	CASSQVVGTGHGYTF
TRBD2	-	TRBV27	TRBJ2-3	16	TGTGCCAGCAGTTTATTACCTAGCGGGGGCACAGATACGCAGTATTTT	CASSLLPSGGTDTQYF
-	-	TRBV25-1	TRBJ2-5	13	TGTGCCAGCAGATACGGTGGTTCGGAGACCCAGTACTTC	CASRYGGSETQYF
-	-	TRBV4-3	TRBJ2-1	17	TGCGCCAGCAGCCAGGGGGGTATGTTCTCGCGGGGTAATGAGCAGTTCTTC	CASSQGGMFSRGNEQFF
TRBD1	-	TRBV15	TRBJ2-2	16	TGTGCCACCAGCAATACGGACAGGGGTAACACCGGGGAGCTGTTTTTT	CATSNTDRGNTGELFF
TRBD1	-	TRBV7-2	TRBJ1-2	15	TGTGCCAGCAGCCCATACAGGGGTGAGGACTATGGCTACACCTTC	CASSPYRGEDYGYTF